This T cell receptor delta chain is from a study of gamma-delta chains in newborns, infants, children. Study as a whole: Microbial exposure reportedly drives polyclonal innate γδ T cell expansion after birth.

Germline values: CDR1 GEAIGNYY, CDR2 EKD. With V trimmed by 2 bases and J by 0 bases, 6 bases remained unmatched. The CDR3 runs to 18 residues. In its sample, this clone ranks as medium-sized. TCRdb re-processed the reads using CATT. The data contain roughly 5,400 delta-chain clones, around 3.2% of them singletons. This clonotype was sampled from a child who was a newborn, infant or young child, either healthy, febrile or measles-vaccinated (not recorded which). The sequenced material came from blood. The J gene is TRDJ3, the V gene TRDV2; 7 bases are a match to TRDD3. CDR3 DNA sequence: TGTGCCTGTGACAGCTGGGGGGGCAGCTCCTGGGACACCCGACAGATGTTTTTC. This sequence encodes CACDSWGGSSWDTRQMFF.